Listed here is a single T cell receptor beta chain. This specimen belongs to a study of blood T cell repertoires in COVID-19. Generated by immunoSEQ multiplex PCR, the TCRdb table keeps only in-frame clones and is missing some. The sample has just over 95,000 clones; 82% are singletons. This CDR3 is 12 amino acids long. V was pared by 7 bases and J by 7 bases, with 13 bases between. Germline values: CDR1 SQVTM, CDR2 ANQGSEA. The TCR sequence derives from an elderly man with acute or convalescent COVID-19. Sequenced: peripheral blood. The V and J genes are TRBV29-1 and TRBJ1-4; no definite D call. The CDR3 spells CSGYTRGEKLFF. Written as DNA, the CDR3 is TGCAGCGGCTATACAAGAGGTGAAAAACTGTTTTTT.